This T cell receptor beta chain was retrieved from a study of vaccination and CD4 T cells after COVID-19. Study overall: SARS-CoV-2 positivity in convalescent patients was established by nasal swab PCR; fewer than 10 had mild and one severe disease.

Germline trimming cut 2 bases from V and 5 bases from J; bases unmatched to any gene: 6. The CDR3 covers 14 residues. Germline V gene lookup returns CDR1 SGHTA and CDR2 FQGNSA. TCRdb called the PCR reads again in MiXCR, with one record for every CDR3 protein. The repertoire includes over 20,000 distinct CDR3 sequences, around 50% of them detected once, and approximately 1.1% sits in the top ten. The origin of this receptor is a human donor who had recovered from COVID-19. V and J are TRBV7-2 and TRBJ2-7; 7 bases match TRBD2. The sample consisted of CD4+ T cells from blood, taken before SARS-CoV-2 vaccination. CDR3 residues: CASSLSRGRDEQYF. CDR3 nucleotides: TGTGCCAGCAGCTTAAGTCGCGGGAGAGACGAGCAGTACTTC.